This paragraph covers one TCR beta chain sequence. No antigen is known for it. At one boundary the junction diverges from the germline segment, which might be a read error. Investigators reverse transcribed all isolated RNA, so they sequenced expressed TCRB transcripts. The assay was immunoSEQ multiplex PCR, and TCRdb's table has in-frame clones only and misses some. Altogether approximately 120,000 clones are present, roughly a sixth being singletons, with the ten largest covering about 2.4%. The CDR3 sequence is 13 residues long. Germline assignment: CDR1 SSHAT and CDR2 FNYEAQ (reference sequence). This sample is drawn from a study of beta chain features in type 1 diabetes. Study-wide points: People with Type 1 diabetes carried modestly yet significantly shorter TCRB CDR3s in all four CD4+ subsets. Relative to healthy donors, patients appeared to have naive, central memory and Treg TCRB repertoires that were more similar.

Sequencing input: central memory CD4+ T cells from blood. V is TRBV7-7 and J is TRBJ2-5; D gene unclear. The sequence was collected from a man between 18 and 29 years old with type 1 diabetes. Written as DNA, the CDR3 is TGTGCTAGCAGCTTACTCCAGGTTGAGACCCAGTACTTC. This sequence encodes CASSLLQVETQYF.